This T cell receptor (beta chain) stems from a study of T cell responses to AZD1222 COVID-19 vaccine (dated by TCRdb to the early 2020s). Study-wide context: AZD1222 recipients whose second dose came at about 4 weeks and those whose second dose came at about 12 weeks were combined into one group, since spike-specific TCR depth and breadth did not differ between the two schedules. TCR sequencing covered over 230 trial participants: nearly 210 given two doses of AZD1222 and 26 given two doses of MenACWY control vaccine. Trial participants were enrolled into age subgroups of 18-55, 56-69 and 70-plus years, which contained around 150, 29 and 61 TCR-sequenced participants, respectively.

Spanning cysteine to phenylalanine, the CDR3 consists of 17 amino acids. The read is trimmed to its CDR3 DNA, 51 bases read in frame from base 1. For CDR1 and CDR2, the germline V gene lists MGHRA and YSYEKL. Germline trimming amounts to 2 bases on V and 1 base on J, with 8 as the count of junction bases outside the gene matches. The investigation overall reported the following: Most participants were white British and females outnumbered males, and the authors suggested that clonal diversity may have been underestimated. Because no day 14 peak-response samples were available, the repertoires could be characterized only after the peak T cell response. In the small 56-69-year group, the increase in depth fell short of significance, most likely because of low power. Conclusions about previously exposed vaccinees are limited, since just six or seven AZD1222 recipients were seropositive for SARS-CoV-2 at baseline. After two AZD1222 doses, spike-specific TCR breadth and depth were significantly higher than at day 0 and than in MenACWY recipients. Reportedly, close to half of the unique spike-specific TCRs recognized epitopes lying outside the regions that are mutated in the B.1.351 and B.1.1.7 variants. The whole spike protein was spanned by vaccine-associated CD4 TCRs, and dominant responses were seen in regions 160-218 and 743-854.

The CDR3 regions of human TCRbeta chains were analyzed by immunosequencing. Turning to the authors' computational methods: TCRs in the repertoires were matched against a reference library of SARS-CoV-2-specific TCRs that had been generated with the MIRA antigen-specificity platform. Breadth was defined as the fraction of unique TCRs that were SARS-CoV-2-associated, and depth was defined as the fraction of total T cells that were SARS-CoV-2-associated. Using the MIRA data, every spike-specific TCR was mapped to the spike region that the TCR reacted to and assigned to either a CD4 or a CD8 class. Log10-transformed breadth and depth values were compared by one-way ANOVA with Sidak's multiple comparisons tests. TCRdb retrieved this table from immuneACCESS and kept in-frame rearrangements only. Not all clones are present; in checked studies, unresolved V genes account for under half, and no reason is known for the remainder. Clonal size and the V and J genes are those of that table, whereas D and trimming came from the DNA. The sample contains about 130,000 clones, 93% of them found a single time. Clones ranked in the top ten supply less than 6.5% of the sample.

Comment on this clone: No antigen is known for it. No qualities accompany the bases; no much larger clone lies one base away.

What this sample's time point label stands for: baseline before first vaccination. The vaccinee samples were drawn from two UK trials, COV001 and COV002, one of which was a single-blind randomized controlled phase 2/3 trial testing AZD1222 (ChAdOx1 nCoV-19) in healthy adults. Trial participant PBMC samples were collected at day 0 and day 28 after the second dose for TCRbeta chain sequencing. The chain is encoded by TRBV4-1 joined to TRBJ2-4; TRBD2 aligns with 7 central bases. This clonotype originated in an adult in good health. The material was peripheral blood, obtained on day 0 of AZD1222 vaccination. The nucleotide sequence reads as follows: TGCGCCAGCAGCCAATTGGGGGGGGGAGATGCCAAAAACATTCAGTACTTC. Translated, it gives CASSQLGGGDAKNIQYF.